The 6 T cell receptor beta chains in this list originate from one sample, sequenced in a study of beta chain features in type 1 diabetes. The whole isolated RNA underwent reverse transcription, so sequencing captured expressed TCRB transcripts. This table comes from immunoSEQ multiplex PCR, and its TCRdb copy is limited to in-frame clones, with some not included. The table records under 500,000 clones, 25% to 35% of them present only once. Sequencing was performed on naive CD4+ T cells from blood. The receptors originated from a man aged 18 to 29 in good health.

The V and J genes are TRBV19 and TRBJ2-1, with no clear D. Deletions cut 4 bases from V and 3 bases from J, with 7 bases between. Germline V gene sequence: CDR1 LNHDA, CDR2 SQIVND (reference sequence). The CDR3 contains 13 residues. As DNA, the CDR3 is TGTGCCAGTAGTAAGGGCCTCTACAATGAGCAGTTCTTC. This sequence encodes CASSKGLYNEQFF.

This chain uses TRBV14 with TRBJ1-1; D is possibly TRBD1 (6 bases). The CDR3 runs to 16 residues. Germline values: CDR1 SGHDN, CDR2 FVKESK. V lost 0 bases and J 0 bases, leaving 11 bases between the germline ends. The CDR3 DNA follows: TGTGCCAGCAGCCAAGATTTCGCAGGGGTGAACACTGAAGCTTTCTTT. It specifies CASSQDFAGVNTEAFF.

The rearrangement links TRBV2 to TRBJ2-7; D remains ambiguous. The CDR3 totals 13 residues. Germline loops: CDR1 SNHLY, CDR2 FYNNEI. The V end was cut by 3 bases, the J end by 3 bases, with 9 bases between. CDR3 region: CASSEFGFYEQYF. The CDR3 DNA sequence: TGTGCCAGCAGTGAGTTTGGGTTCTACGAGCAGTACTTC.

The chain uses TRBV7-2 and TRBJ2-3; TRBD1 aligns across 10 bases. The germline gives CDR1 SGHTA, CDR2 FQGNSA. With 1 base clipped from V and 6 bases from J, the junction kept 13 bases outside the gene matches. The CDR3 sequence is 18 residues long. CDR3 nucleotides: TGTGCCAGCAGCTTAGGGATCCGACAGGGGGCGATAGGGGATACGCAGTATTTT. Translated, it gives CASSLGIRQGAIGDTQYF.

This clone was picked up a small number of times. This chain connects TRBV5-4 to TRBJ2-2; the D gene is possibly TRBD1 (5 bases). Between the trimmed V and J ends, which lost 4 bases and 3 bases, there was a span of 16 bases. The CDR3 contains 16 residues. CDR1 and CDR2 (germline): SGHNT, YYREEE (reference sequence). CDR3: CASSPKTAPDTGELFF. The DNA of the CDR3 is TGTGCCAGCAGCCCAAAGACAGCCCCCGACACCGGGGAGCTGTTTTTT.

This chain uses TRBV7-9 with TRBJ2-1; TRBD2 matches 7 bases. The germline gives CDR1 SEHNR, CDR2 FQNEAQ (reference sequence). The CDR3 is 13 amino acids. Trimming took 3 bases from V and 6 from J; bases not matched to a gene: 2. The CDR3 coding sequence is TGTGCCAGCAGCTTTGCGGGAGTCAATGAGCAGTTCTTC. This sequence encodes CASSFAGVNEQFF.